Reported below is one TCR beta chain. Its target is unknown. This record belongs to a study of OX40 agonist ivuxolimab in advanced cancers. Across the study: Eligibility admitted prior anti-PD-1, anti-PD-L1 or anti-CTLA-4 therapy; about 39% had some. Study outcomes and limitations: Antigen specificity remained undetermined for the expanded peripheral T cells. On average, a greater number of expanded clones characterised CD8+ T cells relative to CD4+.

Germline V CDR1 and CDR2: SEHNR, FQNEAQ (reference sequence). The CDR3 sequence is 15 residues long. Profiling relied on immunoSEQ multiplex PCR, and the TCRdb table lists in-frame clones only, not all of them. The repertoire has 70,000 to 95,000 clones, roughly 88% of them found once; the top ten carry over 3%. This specimen consisted of CD4+ or CD8+ T cells sorted from blood, obtained in a trial of the OX40 agonist ivuxolimab. The V and J genes are TRBV7-9 and TRBJ2-5, with 11 bases fitting TRBD2. The end of the DNA fits TRBJ2-7 better, so the J call may be wrong. The TCR comes from an adult with an advanced solid tumor such as melanoma, head and neck, liver or kidney cancer. In DNA form, the CDR3 reads TGTGCCAGCAGCGCAACCGGGACTAGCGGATACGAGCAGTACTTC. Protein product: CASSATGTSGYEQYF.